What follows are 26 T cell receptor beta chains derived from one specimen sequenced in a study of T cell responses to AZD1222 COVID-19 vaccine. TCRdb keeps only in-frame clones here, not all; method: immunoSEQ multiplex PCR. The table shows 80,000 to 100,000 clones, with roughly 88% occurring only once. The material sequenced was peripheral blood, taken on day 0 of MenACWY control vaccination. These receptors all stem from an adult in good health.

The CDR3 DNA sequence: TGTGCCAGCAGCTTACCCATCGGGACGAACACTGAAGCTTTCTTT. Residues: CASSLPIGTNTEAFF. V usage is TRBV11-2 and J usage is TRBJ1-1, with D possibly being TRBD1 (5 bases). Trimming took off 2 bases at V and 1 base at J, with 11 bases between the two ends. This CDR3 is built from 15 residues. CDR1 SGHAT and CDR2 FQNNGV come from the germline V gene. The full variable domain, rest sourced from reference TRBV11-2 and TRBJ1-1, is EAGVAQSPRYKIIEKRQSVAFWCNPISGHATLYWYQQILGQGPKLLIQFQNNGVVDDSQLPKDRFSAERLKGVDSTLKIQPAKLEDSAVYLCASSLPIGTNTEAFFGQGTRLTVV.

The rearrangement links TRBV10-3 to TRBJ2-7; tentative D call: TRBD1 (5 bases). The V end was cut by 3 bases, the J end by 1 base, with 7 bases between. In germline, CDR1 is ENHRY, CDR2 SYGVKD. There are 13 residues in the CDR3. The DNA of the CDR3 is TGTGCCATCAGTGAACAGGTATCCTACGAGCAGTACTTC. Amino acid sequence: CAISEQVSYEQYF.

The chain recombines TRBV2 with TRBJ2-1, with D tentatively TRBD1 (5 bases). The CDR3 is made up of 14 amino acids. Germline CDR1 is SNHLY and CDR2 is FYNNEI. V was trimmed by 6 bases and J by 4 bases, leaving 13 bases between them. CDR3 loop: CASSIRQLYNEQFF. The DNA for the CDR3 is TGTGCCAGCAGCATCAGACAGTTATACAATGAGCAGTTCTTC.

This sequence joins TRBV30 and TRBJ1-2; no firm D call. In germline, CDR1 is GTSNPN, CDR2 SVGIG (reference sequence). The CDR3 totals 12 residues. V dropped 5 bases and J dropped 7 bases, with 14 bases sitting between them. The CDR3 protein is CAWGRDSSGYTF. In DNA form, the CDR3 reads TGTGCCTGGGGACGGGATTCCTCTGGCTACACCTTC.

This chain joins TRBV5-1 and TRBJ2-5; a possible D gene is TRBD1 (5 bases). CDR3 length: 13 amino acids. Germline CDR1 SGHRS, CDR2 YFSETQ. V was pared by 4 bases and J by 1 base, with 8 bases between. CDR3 sequence reads: CASSPTGQETQYF. The CDR3 region has the DNA TGCGCCAGCAGCCCAACAGGCCAAGAGACCCAGTACTTC.

This chain connects TRBV18 to TRBJ1-5; 9 bases agree with TRBD1. The CDR3 sequence is 14 residues long. Trimming took 4 bases from V and 5 from J; bases not matched to a gene: 3. Germline-derived CDR1 and CDR2 are KGHSH and LQKENI. This CDR3 is CASSLQGAHQPQHF. CDR3 DNA: TGTGCCAGCTCACTACAGGGGGCTCATCAGCCCCAGCATTTT.

The rearrangement uses TRBV4-1 and TRBJ1-4; TRBD1 might be the D (5 bases). Germline values: CDR1 MGHRA, CDR2 YSYEKL. V dropped 0 bases and J dropped 6 bases, with 11 bases sitting between them. This CDR3 is built from 15 residues. CDR3 residues: CASSQERPGHEKLFF. The CDR3 DNA sequence: TGCGCCAGCAGCCAAGAGCGGCCGGGACATGAAAAACTGTTTTTT.

This chain uses TRBV15 with TRBJ1-5; D is unresolved. CDR3 length: 15 residues. Germline CDR1 and CDR2: LNHNV and YYDKDF (reference sequence). The V gene lost 4 bases and the J gene lost 1 base, with 11 bases spanning the gap. CDR3 sequence reads: CATSKDPGSNQPQHF. The CDR3, as DNA: TGTGCCACCAGCAAGGATCCGGGGAGCAATCAGCCCCAGCATTTT.

The V and J genes are TRBV2 and TRBJ2-1; D not resolved. The CDR3 is made up of 13 amino acids. Between the trimmed V and J ends, which lost 6 bases and 4 bases, there was a span of 10 bases. Germline assignment: CDR1 SNHLY and CDR2 FYNNEI. The CDR3 bases are TGTGCCAGCAGGGTTGAAAATTACAATGAGCAGTTCTTC. It specifies CASRVENYNEQFF.

In its sample, this clone was seen a few times. This chain uses TRBV18 with TRBJ1-2; D is ambiguous. Germline assignment: CDR1 KGHSH and CDR2 LQKENI. This CDR3 has 16 amino acids. The V gene lost 1 base and the J gene lost 1 base, with 13 bases spanning the gap. The CDR3 reads CASSPLDGLFNYGYTF. The CDR3 DNA reads as TGTGCCAGCTCACCACTGGACGGGCTCTTTAACTATGGCTACACCTTC.

As to this clone: Mismatch with germline at one junction end may stem from a read error. This chain uses TRBV7-2 with TRBJ2-1, with 11 bases lining up with TRBD2. The CDR3 covers 15 residues. CDR1 is SGHTA, CDR2 FQGNSA, per germline. The chain's CDR3 is CASRLAGGPYNEQFF. CDR3 DNA sequence: TGTGCCAGCAGATTAGCGGGGGGGCCGTACAATGAGCAGTTCTTC.

The gene calls are TRBV6-1 and TRBJ2-1; 8 bases fit TRBD1. The CDR3 totals 16 residues. The germline CDR1 and CDR2 sequences are MNHNS and SASEGT. The J segment lost 7 bases and the V segment lost 0 bases, leaving 8 bases of the junction unmatched. In DNA, the CDR3 is TGTGCCAGCAGTGAAGCGCTTTGGACAGGGAAGAATGAGCAGTTCTTC. Translating it yields CASSEALWTGKNEQFF.

This clone was counted once. The chain has TRBV7-2 and TRBJ2-3; no definite D call. CDR1 is SGHTA, CDR2 FQGNSA, per germline. The CDR3 has 15 amino acids. V lost 3 bases and J 3 bases, leaving 13 bases between the germline ends. The DNA for the CDR3 is TGTGCCAGCAGCTTGCAGGTCGGCCAGACAGATACGCAGTATTTT. It specifies CASSLQVGQTDTQYF. Combining the CDR3 with reference TRBV7-2 and TRBJ2-3 gives the whole variable domain GAGVSQSPSNKVTEKGKDVELRCDPISGHTALYWYRQSLGQGLEFLIYFQGNSAPDKSGLPSDRFSAERTGGSVSTLTIQRTQQEDSAVYLCASSLQVGQTDTQYFGPGTRLTVL.

The rearrangement uses TRBV28 and TRBJ1-3; D not resolved. Germline lookup yields CDR1 MDHEN and CDR2 SYDVKM. The CDR3 has 15 amino acids. V was shortened by 1 base and J by 2 bases, with 9 bases between the two germline ends. This CDR3 reads CASSLLAQTGNTIYF. In nucleotides, the CDR3 is TGTGCCAGCAGTTTATTGGCACAGACTGGAAACACCATATATTTT. The whole variable domain, filled in from reference TRBV28 and TRBJ1-3, reads DVKVTQSSRYLVKRTGEKVFLECVQDMDHENMFWYRQDPGLGLRLIYFSYDVKMKEKGDIPEGYSVSREKKERFSLILESASTNQTSMYLCASSLLAQTGNTIYFGEGSWLTVV.

The V gene is TRBV5-4, the J gene TRBJ1-1; possibly TRBD1 for D (6 bases). CDR3 length: 15 amino acids. Trimming cost V 0 bases and J 4 bases, with 13 bases left between them. Per germline, CDR1 SGHNT and CDR2 YYREEE (reference sequence). For the CDR3, the DNA is TGTGCCAGCAGCTTGGTAGGGGGAAGCTTCACTGAAGCTTTCTTT. It codes for CASSLVGGSFTEAFF.

V usage is TRBV12-3 or TRBV12-4 and J usage is TRBJ1-6; possibly TRBD1 for D (6 bases). The CDR3 covers 13 residues. Trimming removed 5 bases from V and 8 bases from J, with 10 bases in between. The CDR3: CASSTRGDSPLHF. The CDR3 coding sequence is TGTGCCAGCAGTACCAGGGGTGATTCACCCCTCCACTTT.

This clone was detected a few times. The rearrangement uses TRBV5-6 and TRBJ1-2; 8 bases align to TRBD1. The ends lost 3 bases at V and 13 bases at J; junction bases unmatched: 11. The CDR3 runs 13 residues. In germline, CDR1 is SGHDT, CDR2 YYEEEE. CDR3 residues: CASSSNRGAEGTF. CDR3 coding DNA: TGTGCCAGCAGCTCCAACAGGGGGGCCGAAGGCACCTTC. Together with reference TRBV5-6 and TRBJ1-2, the CDR3 gives the full variable domain: DAGVTQSPTHLIKTRGQQVTLRCSPKSGHDTVSWYQQALGQGPQFIFQYYEEEERQRGNFPDRFSGHQFPNYSSELNVNALLLGDSALYLCASSSNRGAEGTFGSGTRLTVV.

J is TRBJ1-1 and V is TRBV6-5, with D possibly being TRBD1 (6 bases). The CDR3 runs to 14 residues. Germline V gene data show CDR1 as MNHEY and CDR2 as SVGAGI. The V and J ends lost 5 bases and 8 bases respectively, with 18 bases between them. The CDR3 reads CASSTHRANPEAFF. In nucleotides, the CDR3 is TGTGCCAGCAGTACACACAGGGCCAACCCCGAAGCTTTCTTT.

The rearrangement links TRBV5-1 to TRBJ2-1; D may be TRBD1 (5 bases). Trimming pared 4 bases from V and 6 bases from J, leaving 17 bases between. Germline lookup yields CDR1 SGHRS and CDR2 YFSETQ. There are 15 residues in the CDR3. Here the CDR3 DNA reads TGCGCCAGCAGCGGGTCCCAGGGTAGGTTCAATGAGCAGTTCTTC. Encoded protein: CASSGSQGRFNEQFF.

This chain connects TRBV6-6 to TRBJ1-1; 11 nucleotides line up with TRBD1. The junction had 3 bases not matched to a gene; V was cut back by 4 bases and J by 8 bases. From germline, CDR1 is MNHNY and CDR2 SVGAGI (reference sequence). The CDR3 spans 13 residues. The CDR3 bases are TGTGCCAGCAGTTCCGGGACAGGGGGAGAAGCTTTCTTT. This translates into CASSSGTGGEAFF.

V gene TRBV10-3 combines with J gene TRBJ1-1, with TRBD1 as a possible D gene (5 bases). Germline CDR1 is ENHRY and CDR2 is SYGVKD. The CDR3 spans 13 residues. V lost 10 bases and J 3 bases, leaving 15 bases between the germline ends. The CDR3 bases are TGTGCCACCCTCGGGCAGGGAGACACTGAAGCTTTCTTT. It yields the protein CATLGQGDTEAFF.

Only one count was recorded for this clone. The chain links TRBV27 to TRBJ1-1; D may be TRBD1 (5 bases). The CDR3 extends over 14 amino acids. V was trimmed by 5 bases and J by 5 bases, leaving 15 bases between them. Germline CDR1 reads MNHEY; CDR2 reads SMNVEV (reference sequence). The CDR3: CASSQLRGGTEAFF. Here the CDR3 DNA reads TGTGCCAGCAGTCAATTACGGGGGGGAACTGAAGCTTTCTTT.

The V and J genes are TRBV6-2 or TRBV6-3 and TRBJ1-2; possible D gene TRBD1, 5 bases. The CDR3 has 14 amino acids. V was shortened by 0 bases and J by 7 bases, with 12 bases between the two germline ends. Germline V gene sequence: CDR1 MNHEY, CDR2 SVGEGT. The CDR3 DNA is TGTGCCAGCAGTTACTCGCGCCAGGGCCTTGGCTACACCTTC. As protein: CASSYSRQGLGYTF.

This clone was observed a handful of times. The V and J genes are TRBV4-2 and TRBJ1-6; TRBD1 matches at 7 bases. V shed 4 bases and J 0 bases; nucleotides not matched to a gene: 15. The CDR3 loop spans 20 amino acids. Looked up from germline, CDR1 is LGHNA and CDR2 is YNFKEQ. Written as DNA, the CDR3 is TGTGCCAGCAGCCCGCGTGTCGTGGACAGGTTCAGCTCCTATAATTCACCCCTCCACTTT. Translated: CASSPRVVDRFSSYNSPLHF.

The chain combines TRBV5-6 with TRBJ2-7; D may be TRBD2 (7 bases). In germline, CDR1 is SGHDT, CDR2 YYEEEE. V was trimmed by 1 base and J by 4 bases, leaving 15 bases between them. The CDR3 loop spans 15 amino acids. In DNA, the CDR3 is TGTGCCAGCAGCTTGTTTGGGAGGGGGAATTACGAGCAGTACTTC. This codes for CASSLFGRGNYEQYF.

This clone was seen a single time. The V call is TRBV5-6, the J call TRBJ1-2; possible D gene TRBD1, 6 bases. CDR3 length: 15 amino acids. Germline CDR1 is SGHDT and CDR2 is YYEEEE. V lost 0 bases to trimming and J lost 8 bases, with 17 bases between them. CDR3 nucleotides: TGTGCCAGCAGCTTGGCCCCGGGTAGGGGACAAGGCTACACCTTC. Protein sequence: CASSLAPGRGQGYTF.